This paragraph reports one T cell receptor beta chain. Enrollees, about 18 to 89 years old, lived in approximately 25 US areas. Which cohort a participant joined came from the clinical history participants gave. Per the authors' pipeline: Quantification of nucleated cells was approximated via reference gene primer amplification. Sequencing used immunoSEQ multiplex PCR; TCRdb keeps in-frame clones, though not all of them. From that table come the V and J calls and clone size; the DNA was used to work out D and trimming. The table records more than 350,000 clones, more than 75% of them present only once. Trimming removed 2 bases from V and 9 bases from J, with 13 bases in between. The CDR3 contains 13 residues. This sample is drawn from a study of blood T cell repertoires in COVID-19. For the study at large: Samples representing acute and convalescent COVID-19 were sourced from the United States, Italy and Spain.

This rearrangement joins TRBV12-3 or TRBV12-4 to TRBJ1-2; D gene unclear. The specimen sequenced was PBMCs or T cells enriched from blood (not recorded which). This TCR came from a woman aged 45-59 years who had recovered from COVID-19. CDR3 DNA: TGTGCCAGCAGTTTAAACCCCGGGGAGAGCTACACCTTC. Its translation is CASSLNPGESYTF.